This TCR beta chain derives from a study of shared clonotypes between healthy human individuals. J gave up 4 bases and V 6 bases, and 7 bases lay outside the gene matches. The CDR3 runs 14 residues. Germline CDR1 SGDLS, CDR2 YYNGEE. Authors' methods: Without quality scores, immunoSEQ junctional reads could not be filtered like full-length reads. Using immunoSEQ multiplex PCR, the repertoire was profiled, and TCRdb retains in-frame clones only, with some absent. That table is the source of V, J and clone size, and D and trimming were worked out from the DNA. In the table there are about 2 million clones, approximately 95% of which are singletons. As defined, naive CD8 cells were CD45RO-negative and positively selected for CCR7, with terminally differentiated effector memory CD45RA+ cells excluded.

Material for sequencing was naive CD8+ T cells sorted from blood. The chain combines TRBV9 with TRBJ1-5, with TRBD1 identical over 7 bases. This receptor was taken from a young man in good health. This chain's CDR3 is CASNRTGKNQPQHF. The CDR3 DNA is TGTGCCAGCAATCGGACAGGAAAAAATCAGCCCCAGCATTTT.